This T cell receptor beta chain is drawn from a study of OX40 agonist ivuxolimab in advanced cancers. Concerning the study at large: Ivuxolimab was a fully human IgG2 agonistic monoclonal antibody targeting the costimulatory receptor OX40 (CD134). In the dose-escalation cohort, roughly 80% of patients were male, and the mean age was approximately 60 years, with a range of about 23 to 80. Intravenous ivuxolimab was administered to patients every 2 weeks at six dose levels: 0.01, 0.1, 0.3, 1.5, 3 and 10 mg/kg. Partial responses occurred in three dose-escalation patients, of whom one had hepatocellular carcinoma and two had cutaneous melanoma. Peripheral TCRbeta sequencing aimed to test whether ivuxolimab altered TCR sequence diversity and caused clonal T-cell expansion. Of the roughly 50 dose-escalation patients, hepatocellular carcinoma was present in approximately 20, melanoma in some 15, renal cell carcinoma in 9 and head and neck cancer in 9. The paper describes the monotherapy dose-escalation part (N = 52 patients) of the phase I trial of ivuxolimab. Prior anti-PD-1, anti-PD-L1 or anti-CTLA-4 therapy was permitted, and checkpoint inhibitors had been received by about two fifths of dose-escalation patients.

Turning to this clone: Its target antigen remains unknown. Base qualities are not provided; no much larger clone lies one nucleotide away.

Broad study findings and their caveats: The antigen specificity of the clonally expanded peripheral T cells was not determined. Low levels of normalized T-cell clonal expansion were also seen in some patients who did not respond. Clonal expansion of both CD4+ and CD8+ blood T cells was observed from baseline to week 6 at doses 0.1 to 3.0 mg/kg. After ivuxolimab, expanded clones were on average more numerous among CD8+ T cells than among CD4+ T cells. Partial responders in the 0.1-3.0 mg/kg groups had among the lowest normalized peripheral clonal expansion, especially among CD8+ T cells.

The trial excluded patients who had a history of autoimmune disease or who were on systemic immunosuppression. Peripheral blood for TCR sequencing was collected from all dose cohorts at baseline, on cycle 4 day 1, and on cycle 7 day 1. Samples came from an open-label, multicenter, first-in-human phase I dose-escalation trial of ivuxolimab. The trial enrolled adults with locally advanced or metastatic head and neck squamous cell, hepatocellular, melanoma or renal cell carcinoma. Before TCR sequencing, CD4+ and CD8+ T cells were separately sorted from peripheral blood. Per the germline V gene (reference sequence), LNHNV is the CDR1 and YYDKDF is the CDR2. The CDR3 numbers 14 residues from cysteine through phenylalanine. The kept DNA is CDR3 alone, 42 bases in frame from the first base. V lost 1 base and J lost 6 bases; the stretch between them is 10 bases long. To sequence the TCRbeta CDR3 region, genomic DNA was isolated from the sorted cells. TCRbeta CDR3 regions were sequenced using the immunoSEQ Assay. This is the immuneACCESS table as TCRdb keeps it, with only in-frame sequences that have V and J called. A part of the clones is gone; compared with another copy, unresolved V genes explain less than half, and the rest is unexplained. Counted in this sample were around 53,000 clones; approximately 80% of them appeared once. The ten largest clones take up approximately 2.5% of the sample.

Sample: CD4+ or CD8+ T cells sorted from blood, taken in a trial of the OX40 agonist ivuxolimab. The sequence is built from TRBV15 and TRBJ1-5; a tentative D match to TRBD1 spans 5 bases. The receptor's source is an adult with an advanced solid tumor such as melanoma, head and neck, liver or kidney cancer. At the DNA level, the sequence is TGTGCCACCAGCAGAGGTAGGGGCGGTCAGCCCCAGCATTTT. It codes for CATSRGRGGQPQHF.